This T cell receptor (beta chain) was found in a study of blood T cell repertoires in COVID-19. The CDR3 covers 13 residues. V was pared by 2 bases and J by 0 bases, with 4 bases between. Germline lookup yields CDR1 MNHEY and CDR2 SVGEGT. The protocol was immunoSEQ multiplex PCR, while the TCRdb copy is restricted to in-frame clones and leaves out a portion. In the table there are roughly 110,000 clones, 89% of which are singletons. The sequencing sample was made of peripheral blood. The rearrangement links TRBV6-2 or TRBV6-3 to TRBJ1-1; D ambiguous. This TCR was sampled from a man aged 35-49 years with active or convalescent COVID-19. As DNA, the CDR3 is TGTGCCAGCAGTTACCTCCTGAACACTGAAGCTTTCTTT. Its protein is CASSYLLNTEAFF.